This T cell receptor (beta chain) appears in the sequencing data of a study of T cell repertoires in cytomegalovirus infection. In the study overall: Shared public TCR beta signatures pointed to both CMV infection and a matching HLA type.

Study findings and constraints: Summed frequency of public TCR beta families distinguished CMV carriers with the relevant HLA. In two of eight donors, the top clonotype was HLA-C-restricted CMV-specific.

V lost 9 bases and J 4 bases, leaving 12 bases between the germline ends. Per germline, CDR1 LNHDA and CDR2 SQIVND (reference sequence). The CDR3 spans 12 residues. TCRdb redid the calling of the reads with MiXCR, one entry per CDR3 protein. The profile shows 250,000 to 350,000 distinct CDR3 sequences, more than 20% of them singletons. This clonotype was seen at least ten times. Its antigen is still unknown. This clonotype was sampled from a human donor in good health (CMV status not recorded). Some clones in this sample may be carry-over from other donors' samples. The V and J genes are TRBV19 and TRBJ2-5; weak D call: TRBD1 (6 bases). The sequencing sample was made of PBMCs. CDR3 in amino acids: CASRQAGETQYF. CDR3 bases: TGTGCCAGCCGACAGGCCGGAGAGACCCAGTACTTC.